Presented here are 12 T cell receptor beta chains from one specimen sequenced in a study of blood T cell repertoires in COVID-19. Clones were read by immunoSEQ multiplex PCR, and TCRdb kept only the in-frame ones, dropping some. The sample holds approximately 150,000 clones, around 80% seen once. The sequenced material came from PBMCs or T cells enriched from blood (not recorded which). These receptors all stem from a man aged 50 to 60 who had recovered from COVID-19.

J is TRBJ2-7 and V is TRBV6-5; D gene unclear. V shed 3 bases and J shed 2 bases, with 8 bases lying between them. Germline CDR1 reads MNHEY; CDR2 reads SVGAGI. This CDR3 is 13 amino acids long. The CDR3 is CASSYGPTYEQYF. CDR3 nucleotide sequence: TGTGCCAGCAGTTATGGCCCGACCTACGAGCAGTACTTC.

The CDR3 bases are TGCAGTGCTACTCTCACAGATACGCAGTATTTT. It codes for CSATLTDTQYF. This chain links TRBV20-1 with TRBJ2-3; D uncertain. Germline V gene lookup returns CDR1 DFQATT and CDR2 SNEGSKA (reference sequence). V gave up 4 bases and J gave up 2 bases, with 4 bases separating them. The CDR3 contains 11 residues.

The chain uses TRBV18 and TRBJ1-1; 8 positions match TRBD1. The J segment lost 3 bases and the V segment lost 4 bases, leaving 1 base of the junction unmatched. The CDR3 is 13 amino acids. Germline CDR1 is KGHSH and CDR2 is LQKENI. CDR3 bases: TGTGCCAGCTCACAGGACAGGGACACTGAAGCTTTCTTT. Its translation is CASSQDRDTEAFF.

The genes are TRBV21-1 and TRBJ2-7; TRBD1, the table's D call, was not compared with the DNA. TRBV21-1 is tagged as a pseudogene. The CDR3 is 18 residues long. CDR3 in DNA: TGTGCCAGCAGCAAATCCGAAATTCCGGGACAGGGTAGAGGCGAGCAGTACTTC. Protein sequence: CASSKSEIPGQGRGEQYF.

This clone was seen only once. This chain links TRBV5-1 with TRBJ2-7, with TRBD2 matching over 9 bases. Germline CDR1 SGHRS, CDR2 YFSETQ. CDR3 size: 18 residues. Trimming took 10 bases from V and 2 from J; bases not matched to a gene: 22. The CDR3 loop reads CARMCAGKIAGETYEQYF. CDR3 nucleotides: TGCGCCCGGATGTGCGCGGGGAAGATAGCGGGGGAGACCTACGAGCAGTACTTC.

The rearrangement links TRBV18 to TRBJ1-1; D uncertain. Germline-derived CDR1 and CDR2 are KGHSH and LQKENI. Trimming left V 0 bases short and J 6 bases short, with 11 bases between. The CDR3 runs 14 residues. The CDR3 DNA is TGTGCCAGCTCACCACCTTATCCGTCTGCTGAAGCTTTCTTT. Translation: CASSPPYPSAEAFF.

This chain links TRBV7-2 with TRBJ2-5; TRBD1 agrees at 7 bases. This CDR3 has 17 residues. The J segment lost 6 bases and the V segment lost 5 bases, leaving 18 bases of the junction unmatched. CDR1 is SGHTA, CDR2 FQGNSA, per germline. The CDR3 loop is CASSLPGWTGLQKTQYF. CDR3 nucleotides: TGTGCCAGCAGCCTCCCTGGATGGACAGGCTTGCAAAAGACCCAGTACTTC.

V is TRBV3-1 (or the pseudogene TRBV3-2) and J is TRBJ2-5; TRBD2 agrees at 8 bases. CDR3 size: 14 residues. Trimming cost V 2 bases and J 3 bases; bases outside gene matches: 2. Germline CDR1 is LGHDT and CDR2 is YNNKEL (reference sequence). CDR3 coding DNA: TGTGCCAGCAGCCAACCGGGACTAGAAGAGACCCAGTACTTC. This encodes CASSQPGLEETQYF.

V gene TRBV29-1 combines with J gene TRBJ1-3; 9 bases are shared with TRBD1. The CDR3 is 14 residues long. V lost 7 bases, J lost 4 bases, and 8 bases stayed unmatched. Germline lookup yields CDR1 SQVTM and CDR2 ANQGSEA. In DNA form, the CDR3 reads TGCAGCGCCGGAGGGACAGGGTCGGGAAACACCATATATTTT. As protein: CSAGGTGSGNTIYF. The whole variable domain, filled in from reference TRBV29-1 and TRBJ1-3, reads SAVISQKPSRDICQRGTSLTIQCQVDSQVTMMFWYRQQPGQSLTLIATANQGSEATYESGFVIDKFPISRPNLTFSTLTVSNMSPEDSSIYLCSAGGTGSGNTIYFGEGSWLTVV.

This clone was picked up one time. V is TRBV7-2 and J is TRBJ2-2; TRBD1 matches 7 bases. Germline V CDR1 and CDR2: SGHTA, FQGNSA. Trimming cost V 2 bases and J 3 bases; bases outside gene matches: 3. The CDR3 length is 15 residues. The CDR3: CASSLMGQYTGELFF. DNA of the CDR3: TGTGCCAGCAGCTTAATGGGACAGTACACCGGGGAGCTGTTTTTT.

Note on this clone: The sample carries other DNA sequences with the same CDR3. The rearrangement links TRBV27 to TRBJ1-2, with TRBD1 matching over 8 bases. J lost 4 bases, V lost 5 bases, and 6 bases had no gene match. CDR1 and CDR2 (germline): MNHEY, SMNVEV (reference sequence). The CDR3 totals 14 residues. For the CDR3, the DNA is TGTGCCAGCAGTCGAGGACAGGGAGGCTATGGCTACACCTTC. It yields the protein CASSRGQGGYGYTF.

The rearrangement links TRBV7-8 to TRBJ1-6; D gene unclear. CDR3 length: 17 amino acids. Germline V gives CDR1 SGHVS, CDR2 FQNEAQ. The V end lost 2 bases, the J end lost 5 bases, and 16 bases lay between the germline ends. CDR3: CASSLSAGGRNNSPLHF. CDR3 coding DNA: TGTGCCAGCAGCTTAAGCGCAGGAGGGAGGAATAATTCACCCCTCCACTTT.